This T cell receptor (beta chain) was captured by sequencing in a study of blood T cell repertoires in COVID-19. The assay was immunoSEQ multiplex PCR, and TCRdb's table has in-frame clones only and misses some. Of about 160,000 clones listed, about nine tenths were seen once; the top ten hold nearly 5%. The CDR3 loop spans 14 amino acids. The V and J ends lost 11 bases and 4 bases, in that order; junction bases with no gene match: 14. Germline loops: CDR1 SGHVS, CDR2 FQNEAQ. Sequenced: peripheral blood. This chain uses TRBV7-8 with TRBJ2-7; 7 bases agree with TRBD2. The source is a young man with COVID-19, enrolled during active disease. As DNA, the CDR3 is TGTGCCGGCTCCCCGGGGCTAGCGGTGTACGAGCAGTACTTC. It specifies CAGSPGLAVYEQYF.